A single sample is the source of the 19 T cell receptor beta chains below, sequenced in a study of T cell repertoires in cytomegalovirus infection. MiXCR, applied by TCRdb to the reads, yields one record per CDR3 protein. Of roughly 230,000 distinct CDR3 sequences listed, more than 15% were seen once; the top ten hold about half. The sequenced sample was CD8+ T cells from PBMCs. Every receptor here comes from a human donor in good health (CMV status not recorded). Some clones in this sample may be carry-over from other donors' samples.

Ten or more counts support this clonotype. This chain connects TRBV7-2 to TRBJ2-5; no firm D call. Trimming removed 4 bases from V and 4 bases from J, with 13 bases in between. Germline V gives CDR1 SGHTA, CDR2 FQGNSA. The CDR3 is 14 amino acids. The CDR3 coding sequence is TGTGCCAGCAGCTCCCTGGGTATTCCAGAGACCCAGTACTTC. Encoded protein: CASSSLGIPETQYF.

The rearrangement uses TRBV4-3 and TRBJ1-2; D is uncertain. The CDR3 has 17 residues. Germline V gives CDR1 LGHNA, CDR2 YSLEER. Trimming took 1 base from V and 4 from J, leaving 19 bases between them. The CDR3 DNA reads TGCGCCAGCAGCCAAGTTTCTCTTCACCCTGGCGGCTATGGCTACACCTTC. This codes for CASSQVSLHPGGYGYTF.

The rearrangement uses TRBV2 and TRBJ2-7; D assignment may be TRBD1 or TRBD2 (6 bases each). The CDR3 loop spans 15 amino acids. Germline V gene sequence: CDR1 SNHLY, CDR2 FYNNEI. V lost 8 bases to trimming and J lost 3 bases, with 20 bases between them. CDR3 sequence reads: CASAEGDGDLYEQYF. Here the CDR3 DNA reads TGTGCCAGCGCGGAGGGGGATGGAGATCTCTACGAGCAGTACTTC.

This clonotype was seen many times. The V and J genes are TRBV7-2 and TRBJ1-1; a possible D gene is TRBD1 (5 bases). Per the germline V gene, CDR1 is SGHTA and CDR2 is FQGNSA. V was cut by 2 bases and J by 4 bases, with 11 bases left in between. The CDR3 has 14 residues. CDR3 DNA: TGTGCCAGCAGCTTAAGGCAGGGAGGCACTGAAGCTTTCTTT. Translating gives CASSLRQGGTEAFF. The complete variable domain, with remaining parts taken from reference TRBV7-2 and TRBJ1-1, reads GAGVSQSPSNKVTEKGKDVELRCDPISGHTALYWYRQSLGQGLEFLIYFQGNSAPDKSGLPSDRFSAERTGGSVSTLTIQRTQQEDSAVYLCASSLRQGGTEAFFGQGTRLTVV.

This clonotype was detected only a few times. The chain joins TRBV10-3 to TRBJ2-7; TRBD2 might be the D (7 bases). The CDR3 runs 17 residues. V was cut by 0 bases and J by 3 bases, with 18 bases left in between. From germline, CDR1 is ENHRY and CDR2 SYGVKD. The CDR3 is CAISESGYKGGVYEQYF. As DNA, the CDR3 is TGTGCCATCAGTGAGTCGGGCTACAAGGGGGGGGTCTACGAGCAGTACTTC.

The J gene is TRBJ2-7, the V gene TRBV2, with D maybe TRBD1 (6 bases). Germline V gene sequence: CDR1 SNHLY, CDR2 FYNNEI. CDR3 length equals 14 residues. V was clipped by 6 bases and J by 1 base, with 13 bases between them. CDR3 nucleotide sequence: TGTGCCAGCAGACGGGACAAGAGTTCCTACGAGCAGTACTTC. This gives the protein CASRRDKSSYEQYF.

Worth noting for this clonotype: A read error may account for a junction end that differs from germline. This sequence joins TRBV3-1 and TRBJ2-3; tentative D call: TRBD1 (5 bases). This CDR3 is 17 amino acids long. The germline CDR1 and CDR2 sequences are LGHDT and YNNKEL (reference sequence). This CDR3 is CARSQESGALSTDTQYF. The CDR3 DNA follows: TGTGCCAGAAGCCAAGAGAGTGGGGCCCTTAGCACAGATACGCAGTATTTT.

This clonotype showed up just a few times. The chain couples TRBV7-3 to TRBJ2-1, with 11 bases fitting TRBD2. Trimming at V came to 2 bases and at J to 7 bases, leaving 13 bases not matched to a gene. The germline gives CDR1 SGHTA, CDR2 FQGTGA. The CDR3 is 18 residues long. The CDR3 loop reads CASSLLHISGGAGNEQFF. The CDR3 coding sequence is TGTGCCAGCAGCTTACTCCACATTAGCGGGGGGGCCGGGAATGAGCAGTTCTTC. The complete variable domain, with remaining parts taken from reference TRBV7-3 and TRBJ2-1, reads GAGVSQTPSNKVTEKGKYVELRCDPISGHTALYWYRQSLGQGPEFLIYFQGTGAADDSGLPNDRFFAVRPEGSVSTLKIQRTERGDSAVYLCASSLLHISGGAGNEQFFGPGTRLTVL.

This clonotype has at least ten counts. The V gene is TRBV14, the J gene TRBJ2-1; 10 bases map to TRBD2. The J segment lost 4 bases and the V segment lost 1 base, leaving 1 base of the junction unmatched. The CDR3 totals 15 residues. Looked up from germline, CDR1 is SGHDN and CDR2 is FVKESK. The CDR3 protein is CASSQVAGGYNEQFF. The CDR3 bases are TGTGCCAGCAGCCAAGTAGCGGGGGGATACAATGAGCAGTTCTTC.

This clonotype has only a few counts. The rearrangement uses TRBV6-2 or TRBV6-3 and TRBJ2-4; TRBD2 aligns across 14 bases. Trimming took 4 bases from V and 4 from J; bases not matched to a gene: 3. CDR1 MNHEY and CDR2 SVGEGT come from the germline V gene. The CDR3 has 16 amino acids. CDR3 sequence reads: CASSSGLAGEKNIQYF. CDR3 nucleotide sequence: TGTGCCAGCAGTTCGGGACTAGCGGGGGAGAAAAACATTCAGTACTTC.

The chain couples TRBV11-2 to TRBJ2-1; D not certain. This CDR3 comprises 14 residues. The germline gives CDR1 SGHAT, CDR2 FQNNGV. V was shortened by 5 bases and J by 8 bases, with 16 bases between the two germline ends. The CDR3 DNA reads as TGTGCCAGCAGCGCCGACTGGGGTCGAGATGAGCAGTTCTTC. Protein product: CASSADWGRDEQFF.

This clonotype was detected a few times. The gene calls are TRBV5-1 and TRBJ1-2; 10 nucleotides agree with TRBD1. In germline, CDR1 is SGHRS, CDR2 YFSETQ. The CDR3 is 18 amino acids. J lost 0 bases, V lost 0 bases, and 8 bases had no gene match. For the CDR3, the DNA is TGCGCCAGCAGCTTGGGGACCGGGACAGGGGATCCTAACTATGGCTACACCTTC. It codes for CASSLGTGTGDPNYGYTF.

This clonotype was observed a handful of times. A much bigger clone sits one base away, suggesting this may be a read error. The V gene is TRBV13, the J gene TRBJ1-1; D gene ambiguous. V lost 3 bases, J lost 0 bases, and 8 bases lay in between. Germline values: CDR1 PRHDT, CDR2 FYEKMQ (reference sequence). The length of the CDR3 is 14 residues. Written as DNA, the CDR3 is TGTGCCAGCAGCTTCGAGGGTTTGAACACTGAAGCTTTCTTT. It encodes CASSFEGLNTEAFF.

Notes on this clonotype: The junction and the germline gene differ at one end; a read error may be behind it. The rearrangement uses TRBV5-1 and TRBJ2-1; 9 positions match TRBD2. Germline CDR1 SGHRS, CDR2 YFSETQ. This CDR3 is built from 15 residues. CDR3 region: CASSLGGGDYNEEFF. CDR3 in DNA: TGCGCCAGCAGCTTGGGCGGGGGGGACTACAATGAGGAGTTCTTC.

In this sample, this clonotype turned up many times. This chain joins TRBV7-6 and TRBJ2-5; no definite D call. Trimming shortened V by 6 bases and J by 0 bases, and 8 bases separated the two germline ends. The CDR3 spans 13 residues. From germline, CDR1 is SGHVS and CDR2 FNYEAQ. CDR3 residues: CASRIENQETQYF. CDR3 bases: TGTGCCAGCAGGATCGAGAACCAAGAGACCCAGTACTTC.

The CDR3 sequence: CASSSSAGGKAFF. The CDR3 DNA sequence: TGTGCCAGCAGCTCATCAGCGGGGGGCAAAGCTTTCTTT. This rearrangement joins TRBV7-9 to TRBJ1-1, with a weak D call TRBD1 (6 bases). Trimming left V 4 bases short and J 9 bases short, with 15 bases between. This CDR3 has 13 amino acids. Germline values: CDR1 SEHNR, CDR2 FQNEAQ (reference sequence).

The J gene is TRBJ2-1, the V gene TRBV6-5; no firm D call. The V gene lost 1 base and the J gene lost 0 bases, with 10 bases spanning the gap. This CDR3 spans 16 amino acids. The germline V gene encodes CDR1 MNHEY and CDR2 SVGAGI. The CDR3 nucleotides are TGTGCCAGCAGTTACTTAGGGCAGAGCTCCTACAATGAGCAGTTCTTC. It translates to CASSYLGQSSYNEQFF.

This clonotype came up a few times. This sequence joins TRBV19 and TRBJ1-1; D perhaps matches TRBD1 (6 bases). V was shortened by 5 bases and J by 6 bases, with 19 bases between the two germline ends. The CDR3 extends over 15 amino acids. In germline, CDR1 is LNHDA, CDR2 SQIVND (reference sequence). In DNA form, the CDR3 reads TGTGCCAGTAGTCCCGGGACACCGGTTTTCGCTGAAGCTTTCTTT. It is translated as CASSPGTPVFAEAFF.

The gene calls are TRBV12-5 and TRBJ2-1, with 9 bases matching TRBD1. The junction had 9 bases not matched to a gene; V was cut back by 6 bases and J by 15 bases. The CDR3 has 12 residues. Germline-derived CDR1 and CDR2 are LGHNT and FRNRAP. The chain's CDR3 is CASGPGGQGPFF. The CDR3 region has the DNA TGTGCTAGTGGCCCCGGGGGACAGGGTCCGTTCTTC.